This entry lists 21 T cell receptor beta chains sequenced from one sample in a study of blood T cell repertoires in COVID-19. The assay was immunoSEQ multiplex PCR, and TCRdb's table has in-frame clones only and misses some. The data hold around 160,000 clones, with roughly 90% observed a single time. The sample consisted of PBMCs or T cells enriched from blood (not recorded which). The origin of the receptors is a woman in her thirties with acute COVID-19.

The chain links TRBV6-2 or TRBV6-3 to TRBJ1-5; 7 bases are shared with TRBD1. The CDR3 spans 15 residues. J was trimmed by 2 bases and V by 6 bases; bases with no gene match: 7. CDR1 MNHEY and CDR2 SVGEGT come from the germline V gene. The CDR3 loop reads CASSQAGTGNQPQHF. The CDR3 bases are TGTGCCAGCAGCCAGGCGGGGACAGGCAATCAGCCCCAGCATTTT.

This chain uses TRBV10-3 with TRBJ1-6, with no clear D. In germline, CDR1 is ENHRY, CDR2 SYGVKD. The CDR3 is 17 amino acids. Trimming removed 0 bases at V and 0 bases at J, with 9 bases between. The CDR3 loop reads CAISESPASSYNSPLHF. The CDR3 DNA reads as TGTGCCATCAGTGAGTCGCCAGCTAGCTCCTATAATTCACCCCTCCACTTT.

The gene calls are TRBV2 and TRBJ1-4; no clear D gene. The CDR3 has 13 residues. From germline, CDR1 is SNHLY and CDR2 FYNNEI. V dropped 6 bases and J dropped 3 bases, with 8 bases sitting between them. The CDR3 DNA follows: TGTGCCAGCAGCGGTTCGGCTAATGAAAAACTGTTTTTT. Encoded protein: CASSGSANEKLFF.

The chain links TRBV18 to TRBJ2-1; D gene ambiguous. Trimming removed 4 bases from V and 2 bases from J, with 12 bases in between. The CDR3 is 15 residues long. Germline-derived CDR1 and CDR2 are KGHSH and LQKENI. The CDR3 protein is CASSQRSATYNEQFF. The CDR3, as DNA: TGTGCCAGCTCACAGCGAAGCGCAACCTACAATGAGCAGTTCTTC.

DNA for the CDR3: TGTGCCAGCTCACCGGGAGCGGGGGCCAACGTCCTGACTTTC. This codes for CASSPGAGANVLTF. The gene calls are TRBV18 and TRBJ2-6, with D possibly being TRBD2 (5 bases). The V and J ends lost 3 bases and 4 bases respectively, with 7 bases between them. The germline gives CDR1 KGHSH, CDR2 LQKENI. The length of the CDR3 is 14 residues.

This clone appeared a single time. The chain recombines TRBV24-1 with TRBJ2-7; 12 bases align to TRBD1. From germline, CDR1 is KGHDR and CDR2 SFDVKD. This CDR3 spans 18 amino acids. Losses at the gene ends were 4 bases for V and 8 bases for J; bases not matched to a gene: 17. The CDR3 region is CATSDPPGRGTGGQKQYF. The CDR3 DNA is TGTGCCACCAGTGACCCCCCCGGACGGGGGACAGGGGGCCAAAAGCAGTACTTC.

The CDR3 reads CASSPSAGGWETQYF. Written as DNA, the CDR3 is TGTGCCAGCAGCCCCTCAGCGGGAGGCTGGGAGACCCAGTACTTC. The V gene is TRBV9, the J gene TRBJ2-5, with 9 bases lining up with TRBD2. Germline V gives CDR1 SGDLS, CDR2 YYNGEE. The CDR3 length is 15 residues. The ends lost 4 bases at V and 5 bases at J; junction bases unmatched: 9.

The CDR3 DNA reads as TGTGCCAGCACCCAGACTAGCGGGAGAAGAGAGCAGTTCTTC. Translated, it gives CASTQTSGRREQFF. The V gene is TRBV28, the J gene TRBJ2-1; TRBD2 aligns across 12 bases. The CDR3 length is 14 residues. The germline V gene has CDR1 MDHEN and CDR2 SYDVKM. The V and J ends lost 7 bases and 10 bases, in that order; junction bases with no gene match: 8.

The chain is built from TRBV3-1 (or the pseudogene TRBV3-2) and TRBJ1-5; maybe TRBD1 (5 bases). Germline CDR1 is LGHDT and CDR2 is YNNKEL (reference sequence). The CDR3 extends over 19 amino acids. Trimming pared 4 bases from V and 3 bases from J, leaving 25 bases between. In nucleotides, the CDR3 is TGTGCCAGCAGCCCACCAGTCAGGGCCCGGCCTCTCGCCAATCAGCCCCAGCATTTT. This translates into CASSPPVRARPLANQPQHF.

A few counts support this clone. The chain joins TRBV4-3 to TRBJ2-1, with TRBD1 matching 9 bases. Trimming took 0 bases from V and 4 from J; bases not matched to a gene: 4. This CDR3 has 16 amino acids. Germline CDR1 LGHNA, CDR2 YSLEER. CDR3 nucleotide sequence: TGCGCCAGCAGCCAAGATCGGGACAGGGTATACAATGAGCAGTTCTTC. Encoded protein: CASSQDRDRVYNEQFF.

This clone was counted only a few times. The chain has TRBV4-2 and TRBJ2-3; tentative D call: TRBD1 (5 bases). V lost 0 bases, J lost 2 bases, and 9 bases lay in between. CDR3 length: 15 residues. Germline V gene lookup returns CDR1 LGHNA and CDR2 YNFKEQ. CDR3 DNA: TGTGCCAGCAGCCAAGATCAGGGCCTCACAGATACGCAGTATTTT. Translating gives CASSQDQGLTDTQYF.

J is TRBJ1-2 and V is TRBV29-1, with TRBD1 identical over 10 bases. Germline CDR1 and CDR2: SQVTM and ANQGSEA. The CDR3 extends over 13 amino acids. V lost 8 bases to trimming and J lost 7 bases; unmatched junction nucleotides: 10. Written as DNA, the CDR3 is TGCAGCACTGAGGACAGGGGGGACAGTGGCTACACCTTC. The encoded protein is CSTEDRGDSGYTF. The full variable domain, in which reference TRBV29-1 and TRBJ1-2 provide the parts outside the CDR3, is SAVISQKPSRDICQRGTSLTIQCQVDSQVTMMFWYRQQPGQSLTLIATANQGSEATYESGFVIDKFPISRPNLTFSTLTVSNMSPEDSSIYLCSTEDRGDSGYTFGSGTRLTVV.

The chain combines TRBV19 with TRBJ2-5, with 10 bases aligning to TRBD2. The CDR3 contains 17 residues. The germline gives CDR1 LNHDA, CDR2 SQIVND (reference sequence). The V and J ends lost 4 bases and 4 bases, in that order; junction bases with no gene match: 12. CDR3 DNA sequence: TGTGCCAGTAGTAGGACTCTAGCGGGAGTGAGACTAGAGACCCAGTACTTC. Its protein is CASSRTLAGVRLETQYF.

CDR3 nucleotide sequence: TGTGCCACCAGCAGAGGTGGAGCGGACGATCCGTACGAGCAGTACTTC. Translation gives CATSRGGADDPYEQYF. The chain combines TRBV15 with TRBJ2-7; tentatively, D is TRBD2 (5 bases). This CDR3 spans 16 amino acids. Germline CDR1 and CDR2: LNHNV and YYDKDF (reference sequence). Trimming removed 1 base from V and 4 bases from J, with 17 bases in between.

The rearrangement uses TRBV4-2 and TRBJ2-2, with 7 nucleotides matching TRBD2. This CDR3 region has 16 residues. Germline assignment: CDR1 LGHNA and CDR2 YNFKEQ. The junction had 8 bases not matched to a gene; V was cut back by 0 bases and J by 7 bases. The DNA of the CDR3 is TGTGCCAGCAGCCAAGAGGGGCGGGAGCTGGTCGGGGAGCTGTTTTTT. It codes for CASSQEGRELVGELFF.

This chain links TRBV7-9 with TRBJ2-3; D remains ambiguous. Trimming stripped 4 bases from V and 3 bases from J, with 11 bases between. In germline, CDR1 is SEHNR, CDR2 FQNEAQ (reference sequence). The CDR3 extends over 14 amino acids. The CDR3 DNA follows: TGTGCCAGCAGCTCAACGATTAGTACAGATACGCAGTATTTT. It encodes CASSSTISTDTQYF.

The CDR3 DNA reads as TGTGCCAGCAGTTTGAGGCAGACCGTAGCTTTCTTT. This sequence encodes CASSLRQTVAFF. This chain links TRBV12-3 or TRBV12-4 with TRBJ1-1; D not certain. There are 12 residues in the CDR3. With 3 bases removed from V and 10 bases from J, the gap between germline ends came to 12 bases.

The rearrangement uses TRBV6-6 and TRBJ2-7; the match to TRBD2 covers 10 bases. The CDR3 has 15 amino acids. The trim removed 1 base at V and 6 bases at J, leaving 6 bases unmatched. Germline V CDR1 and CDR2: MNHNY, SVGAGI (reference sequence). The CDR3 DNA sequence: TGTGCCAGCAGTTACTTCGGGGGGACTAGCGCCGAGCAGTACTTC. It encodes CASSYFGGTSAEQYF.

This chain connects TRBV19 to TRBJ2-7; 7 nucleotides line up with TRBD2. The CDR3 loop spans 15 amino acids. V gave up 4 bases and J gave up 1 base; unmatched junction bases: 7. Germline V gene data show CDR1 as LNHDA and CDR2 as SQIVND (reference sequence). This CDR3 is CASSTVTSVSYEQYF. The CDR3 DNA follows: TGTGCCAGTAGTACCGTTACTAGCGTATCCTACGAGCAGTACTTC. Combining the CDR3 with reference TRBV19 and TRBJ2-7 gives the whole variable domain DGGITQSPKYLFRKEGQNVTLSCEQNLNHDAMYWYRQDPGQGLRLIYYSQIVNDFQKGDIAEGYSVSREKKESFPLTVTSAQKNPTAFYLCASSTVTSVSYEQYFGPGTRLTVT.

V gene TRBV28 combines with J gene TRBJ1-1; a possible D gene is TRBD1 (6 bases). Germline V gene sequence: CDR1 MDHEN, CDR2 SYDVKM. The V and J ends lost 5 bases and 6 bases respectively, with 25 bases between them. The CDR3 consists of 17 residues. The CDR3, as DNA: TGTGCCAGCAGTCAACAGGGCCAGGGCCCCGGTTCGTCTGAAGCTTTCTTT. This codes for CASSQQGQGPGSSEAFF.

The rearrangement uses TRBV6-2 or TRBV6-3 and TRBJ2-1, with 10 nucleotides matching TRBD2. The CDR3 has 16 amino acids. V lost 2 bases to trimming and J lost 0 bases; unmatched junction nucleotides: 1. Per germline, CDR1 MNHEY and CDR2 SVGEGT. The CDR3, as DNA: TGTGCCAGCAGTTACGGACTAGCGGTCTCCTACAATGAGCAGTTCTTC. It yields the protein CASSYGLAVSYNEQFF.